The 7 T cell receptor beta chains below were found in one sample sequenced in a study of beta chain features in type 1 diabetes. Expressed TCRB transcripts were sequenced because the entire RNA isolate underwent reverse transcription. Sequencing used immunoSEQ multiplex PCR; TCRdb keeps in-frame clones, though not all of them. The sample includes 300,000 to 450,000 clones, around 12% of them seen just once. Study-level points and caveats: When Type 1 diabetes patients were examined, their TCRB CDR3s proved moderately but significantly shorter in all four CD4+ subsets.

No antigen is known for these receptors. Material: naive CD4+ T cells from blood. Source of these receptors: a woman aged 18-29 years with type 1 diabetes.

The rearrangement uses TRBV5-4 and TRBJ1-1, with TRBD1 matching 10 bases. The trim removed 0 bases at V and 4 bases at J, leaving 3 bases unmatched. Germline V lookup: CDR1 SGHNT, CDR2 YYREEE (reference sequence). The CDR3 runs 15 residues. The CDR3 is CASSLGGQGITEAFF. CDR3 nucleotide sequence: TGTGCCAGCAGCTTGGGGGGACAGGGGATCACTGAAGCTTTCTTT. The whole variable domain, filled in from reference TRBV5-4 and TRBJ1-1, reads ETGVTQSPTHLIKTRGQQVTLRCSSQSGHNTVSWYQQALGQGPQFIFQYYREEENGRGNFPPRFSGLQFPNYSSELNVNALELDDSALYLCASSLGGQGITEAFFGQGTRLTVV.

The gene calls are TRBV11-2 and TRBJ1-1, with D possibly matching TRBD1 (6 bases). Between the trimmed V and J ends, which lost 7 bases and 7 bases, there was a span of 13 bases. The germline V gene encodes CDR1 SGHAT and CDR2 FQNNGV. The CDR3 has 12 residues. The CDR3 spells CASTPQGFEAFF. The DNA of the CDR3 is TGTGCCAGCACACCTCAGGGGTTTGAAGCTTTCTTT.

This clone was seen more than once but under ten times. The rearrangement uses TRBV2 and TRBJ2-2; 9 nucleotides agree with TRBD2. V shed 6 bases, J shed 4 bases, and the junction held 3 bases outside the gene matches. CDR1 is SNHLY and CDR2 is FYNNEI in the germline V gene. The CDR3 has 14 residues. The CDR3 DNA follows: TGTGCCAGCAGCCTAGCGGGAACCACCGGGGAGCTGTTTTTT. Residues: CASSLAGTTGELFF.

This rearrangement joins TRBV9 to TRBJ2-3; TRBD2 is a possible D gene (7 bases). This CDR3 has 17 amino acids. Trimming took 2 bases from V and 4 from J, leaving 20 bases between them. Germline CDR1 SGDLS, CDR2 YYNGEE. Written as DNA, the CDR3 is TGTGCCAGCAGCGTGGACCCCGGTGGGGGGGGGCCAGATACGCAGTATTTT. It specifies CASSVDPGGGGPDTQYF.

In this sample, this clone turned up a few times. As DNA, the CDR3 is TGTGCCAGCAGCCAAGAATTCAGGGCAGGGGGCCTTGGCTACACCTTC. It codes for CASSQEFRAGGLGYTF. V gene TRBV14 combines with J gene TRBJ1-2; 8 bases match TRBD1. The junction had 10 bases not matched to a gene; V was cut back by 0 bases and J by 7 bases. Germline CDR1 SGHDN, CDR2 FVKESK. The CDR3 contains 16 residues.

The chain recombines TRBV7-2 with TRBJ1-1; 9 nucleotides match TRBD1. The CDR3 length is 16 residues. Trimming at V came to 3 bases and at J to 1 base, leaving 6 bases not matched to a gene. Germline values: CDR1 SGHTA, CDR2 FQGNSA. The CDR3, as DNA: TGTGCCAGCAGCTTGCGATGGGACAGGGAGAACACTGAAGCTTTCTTT. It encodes CASSLRWDRENTEAFF. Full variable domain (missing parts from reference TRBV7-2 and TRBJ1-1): GAGVSQSPSNKVTEKGKDVELRCDPISGHTALYWYRQSLGQGLEFLIYFQGNSAPDKSGLPSDRFSAERTGGSVSTLTIQRTQQEDSAVYLCASSLRWDRENTEAFFGQGTRLTVV.

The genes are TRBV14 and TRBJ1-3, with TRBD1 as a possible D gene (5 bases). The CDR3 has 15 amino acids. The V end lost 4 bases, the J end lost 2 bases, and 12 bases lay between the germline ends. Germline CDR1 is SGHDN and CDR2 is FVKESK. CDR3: CASSLMDIPGNTIYF. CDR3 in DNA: TGTGCCAGCAGCCTGATGGACATCCCTGGAAACACCATATATTTT.